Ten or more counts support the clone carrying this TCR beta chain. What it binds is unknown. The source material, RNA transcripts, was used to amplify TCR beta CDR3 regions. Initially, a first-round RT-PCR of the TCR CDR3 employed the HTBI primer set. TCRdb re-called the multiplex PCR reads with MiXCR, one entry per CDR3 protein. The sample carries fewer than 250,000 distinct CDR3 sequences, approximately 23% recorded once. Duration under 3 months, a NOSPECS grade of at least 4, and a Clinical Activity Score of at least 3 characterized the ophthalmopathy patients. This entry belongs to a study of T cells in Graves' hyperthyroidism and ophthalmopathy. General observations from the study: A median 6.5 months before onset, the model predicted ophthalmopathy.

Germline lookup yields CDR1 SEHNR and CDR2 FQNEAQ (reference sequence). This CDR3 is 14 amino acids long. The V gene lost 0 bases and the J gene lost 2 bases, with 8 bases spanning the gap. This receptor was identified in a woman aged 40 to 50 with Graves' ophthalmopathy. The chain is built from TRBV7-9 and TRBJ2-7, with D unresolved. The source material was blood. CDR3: CASSLAFGPYEQYF. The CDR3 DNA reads TGTGCCAGCAGCTTAGCATTCGGTCCCTACGAGCAGTACTTC.